This T cell receptor beta chain is drawn from a study of cytomegalovirus exposure and HLA in healthy donors. Concerning this clone: The antigen remains undetermined.

The study's findings and limits: A few CMV-associated chains were confirmed in vitro to be specific for CMV antigens.

The repertoire was sequenced with immunoSEQ multiplex PCR; TCRdb's copy has only in-frame clones and lacks some. Seen here are some 310,000 clones, 88% observed once, and the top ten hold around 1%. The CDR3 contains 18 residues. J lost 0 bases, V lost 7 bases, and 11 bases had no gene match. The V gene's germline CDR1 is SNHLY and CDR2 FYNNEI. V usage is TRBV2 and J usage is TRBJ2-2; 10 nucleotides agree with TRBD2. The sequenced sample was PBMCs. This clonotype was sampled from a man younger than 40 in good health and CMV-seronegative. The DNA for the CDR3 is TGTGCCAGCAAACACGAGGCTAGCGGGGGCCCGAACACCGGGGAGCTGTTTTTT. This translates into CASKHEASGGPNTGELFF.